Below are 8 T cell receptor beta chains sequenced from a single sample in a study of Ad26.COV2.S vaccination and SARS-CoV-2 variants. Sequencing was performed with immunoSEQ multiplex PCR; in TCRdb, only in-frame clones are kept and a portion is missing. The sample includes fewer than 400,000 clones, about 88% seen only once; the top ten take around 1.9%. Treatment: roughly 20 received Ad26.COV2.S at low or high dose, single or two shots; roughly five received placebo; per-sample allocation not given. Day 63 following the first vaccine or placebo injection was when the samples were taken. Sequences were derived from peripheral blood, sampled in a trial of Ad26.COV2.S vaccine versus placebo. All receptors come from a person aged 18 to 65 who received the Ad26.COV2.S COVID-19 vaccine or a placebo.

The rearrangement uses TRBV10-3 and TRBJ2-3; TRBD2 matches at 10 bases. Losses at the gene ends were 6 bases for V and 5 bases for J; bases not matched to a gene: 2. The length of the CDR3 is 13 residues. Germline CDR1 ENHRY, CDR2 SYGVKD. DNA of the CDR3: TGTGCCATCAGGCTAGCGGGAGAAGATACGCAGTATTTT. As protein: CAIRLAGEDTQYF.

The chain carries TRBV4-2 and TRBJ2-2; unclear D gene. V shed 0 bases and J shed 6 bases, with 5 bases lying between them. The CDR3 runs 13 residues. Germline V gene lookup returns CDR1 LGHNA and CDR2 YNFKEQ. The CDR3 region is CASSQDFSGELFF. Written as DNA, the CDR3 is TGTGCCAGCAGCCAAGATTTTTCCGGGGAGCTGTTTTTT.

CDR3 coding DNA: TGTGCCAGCAGTTTACGACAAACTGGAAACACCATATATTTT. Residues: CASSLRQTGNTIYF. V is TRBV28 and J is TRBJ1-3; D not certain. The germline V and J ends were trimmed by 2 bases and 2 bases, with 7 bases remaining between them. This CDR3 has 14 amino acids. Germline assignment: CDR1 MDHEN and CDR2 SYDVKM.

The chain couples TRBV10-3 to TRBJ2-2; 8 bases match TRBD1. The germline V gene has CDR1 ENHRY and CDR2 SYGVKD. The J segment lost 5 bases and the V segment lost 4 bases, leaving 3 bases of the junction unmatched. This CDR3 spans 14 amino acids. As DNA, the CDR3 is TGTGCCATCAGTGGGACAGGGTTGACCGGGGAGCTGTTTTTT. Translation: CAISGTGLTGELFF.

As for this clone: Mismatch with germline at one junction end may stem from a read error. V and J are TRBV12-3 or TRBV12-4 and TRBJ1-1; tentative D call: TRBD1 (5 bases). The CDR3 is 13 amino acids. For the CDR3, the DNA is TGTGCCAGCAGTCCCCGACAGAACGCTGAAGCTTTCTTT. Its protein is CASSPRQNAEAFF.

The V and J genes are TRBV28 and TRBJ2-7; TRBD1 matches 7 bases. CDR3 length equals 14 residues. Germline values: CDR1 MDHEN, CDR2 SYDVKM. Trimming removed 6 bases from V and 1 base from J; junction bases left unmatched: 6. In nucleotides, the CDR3 is TGTGCCAGCAGACCCGGACAGGTGTCCTACGAGCAGTACTTC. It encodes CASRPGQVSYEQYF.

The V call is TRBV3-1 (or the pseudogene TRBV3-2), the J call TRBJ2-1; D call uncertain. Trimming took 8 bases from V and 3 from J, leaving 8 bases between them. CDR1 is LGHDT and CDR2 is YNNKEL in the germline V gene (reference sequence). CDR3 length: 12 residues. CDR3 bases: TGTGCCAGCCGTGGTTTCTACAATGAGCAGTTCTTC. Protein product: CASRGFYNEQFF.

The sample holds a few counts of this clone. The chain carries TRBV7-9 and TRBJ2-2, with TRBD2 matching over 7 bases. There are 17 residues in the CDR3. J was trimmed by 1 base and V by 4 bases; bases with no gene match: 9. Per the germline V gene, CDR1 is SEHNR and CDR2 is FQNEAQ (reference sequence). As DNA, the CDR3 is TGTGCCAGCAGCTCGGATGGGAGGGTTAGGAACACCGGGGAGCTGTTTTTT. Its translation is CASSSDGRVRNTGELFF.